This T cell receptor (beta chain) derives from a study of beta chain features in type 1 diabetes. Sequenced material consisted of expressed TCRB transcripts (all of the isolated RNA was reverse transcribed). Libraries were prepared by immunoSEQ multiplex PCR; TCRdb keeps only in-frame clonotypes and omits some of them. Here the sample spans 200,000 to 250,000 clones, 25% to 30% being singletons. Germline V lookup: CDR1 SNHLY, CDR2 FYNNEI. The length of the CDR3 is 11 residues. Trimming took off 3 bases at V and 7 bases at J, with 6 bases between the two ends. The receptor's source is a young man in good health. Source material: central memory CD4+ T cells from blood. The chain combines TRBV2 with TRBJ2-5, with TRBD2 as a possible D gene (5 bases). CDR3 coding DNA: TGTGCCAGCAGTGATGGAGGGACCCAGTACTTC. This translates into CASSDGGTQYF.